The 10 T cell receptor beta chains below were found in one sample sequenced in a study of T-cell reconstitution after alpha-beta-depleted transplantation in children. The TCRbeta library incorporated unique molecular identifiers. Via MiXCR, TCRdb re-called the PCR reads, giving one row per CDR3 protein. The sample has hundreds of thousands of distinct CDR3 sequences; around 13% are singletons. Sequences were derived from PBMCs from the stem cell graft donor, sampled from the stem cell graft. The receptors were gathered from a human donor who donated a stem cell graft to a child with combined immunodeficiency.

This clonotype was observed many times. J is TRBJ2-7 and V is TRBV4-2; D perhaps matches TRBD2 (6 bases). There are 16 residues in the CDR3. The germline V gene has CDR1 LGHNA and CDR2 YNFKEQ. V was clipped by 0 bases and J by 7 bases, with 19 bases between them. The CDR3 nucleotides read TGTGCCAGCAGCCAAGACGGCGGTGGGGGGTGGTGGGAGCAGTACTTC. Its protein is CASSQDGGGGWWEQYF.

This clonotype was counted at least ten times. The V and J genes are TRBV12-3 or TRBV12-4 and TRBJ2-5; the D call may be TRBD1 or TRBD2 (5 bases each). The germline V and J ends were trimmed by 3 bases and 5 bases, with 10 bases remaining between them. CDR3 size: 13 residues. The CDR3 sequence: CASSLGETETQYF. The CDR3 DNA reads TGTGCCAGCAGTTTGGGGGAGACGGAGACCCAGTACTTC.

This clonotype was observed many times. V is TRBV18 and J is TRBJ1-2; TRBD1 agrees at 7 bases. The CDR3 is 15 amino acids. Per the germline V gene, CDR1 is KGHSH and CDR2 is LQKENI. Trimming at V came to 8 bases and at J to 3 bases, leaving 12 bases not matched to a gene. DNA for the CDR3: TGTGCCAGCCTGCAATCGGACAGGCCTCACTATGGCTACACCTTC. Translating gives CASLQSDRPHYGYTF.

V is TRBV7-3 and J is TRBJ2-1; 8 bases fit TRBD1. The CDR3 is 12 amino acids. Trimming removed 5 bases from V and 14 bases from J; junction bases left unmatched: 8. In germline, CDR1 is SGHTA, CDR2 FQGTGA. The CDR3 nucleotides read TGTGCCAGCAGCGCACAGGGGGGCCGGGAGTTCTTC. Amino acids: CASSAQGGREFF.

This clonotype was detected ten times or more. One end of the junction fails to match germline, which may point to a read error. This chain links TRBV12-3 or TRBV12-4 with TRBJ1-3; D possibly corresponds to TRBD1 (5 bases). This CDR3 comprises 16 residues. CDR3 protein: CASSLGGTGSGNTIYF. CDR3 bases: TGCGCCAGCAGCTTGGGGGGGACTGGCTCTGGAAACACCATATATTTT.

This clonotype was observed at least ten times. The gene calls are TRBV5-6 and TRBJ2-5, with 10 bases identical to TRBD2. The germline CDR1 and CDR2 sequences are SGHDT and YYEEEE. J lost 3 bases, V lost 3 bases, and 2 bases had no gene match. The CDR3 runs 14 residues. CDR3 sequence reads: CASSYLAGEETQYF. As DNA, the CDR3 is TGTGCCAGCAGCTATCTAGCGGGAGAAGAGACCCAGTACTTC.

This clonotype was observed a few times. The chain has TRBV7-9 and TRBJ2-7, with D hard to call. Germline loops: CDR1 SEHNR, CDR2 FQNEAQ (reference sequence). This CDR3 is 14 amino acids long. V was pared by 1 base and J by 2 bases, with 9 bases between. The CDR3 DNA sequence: TGTGCCAGCAGCTTAGGGGCGGACCCCTACGAGCAGTACTTC. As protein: CASSLGADPYEQYF.

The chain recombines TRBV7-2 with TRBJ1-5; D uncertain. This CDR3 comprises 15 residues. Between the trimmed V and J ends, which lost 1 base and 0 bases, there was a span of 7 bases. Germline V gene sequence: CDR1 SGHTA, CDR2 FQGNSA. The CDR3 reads CASSLDDYSNQPQHF. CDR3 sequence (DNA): TGTGCCAGCAGCTTAGACGATTATAGCAATCAGCCCCAGCATTTT.

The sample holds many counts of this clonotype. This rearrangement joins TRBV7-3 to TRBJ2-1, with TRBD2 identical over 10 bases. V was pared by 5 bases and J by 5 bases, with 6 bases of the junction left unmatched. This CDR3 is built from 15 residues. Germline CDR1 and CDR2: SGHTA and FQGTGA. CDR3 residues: CASSPRTSGHNEQFF. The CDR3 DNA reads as TGTGCCAGCAGCCCCAGGACTAGCGGACACAATGAGCAGTTCTTC. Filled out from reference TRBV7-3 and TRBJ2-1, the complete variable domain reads GAGVSQTPSNKVTEKGKYVELRCDPISGHTALYWYRQSLGQGPEFLIYFQGTGAADDSGLPNDRFFAVRPEGSVSTLKIQRTERGDSAVYLCASSPRTSGHNEQFFGPGTRLTVL.

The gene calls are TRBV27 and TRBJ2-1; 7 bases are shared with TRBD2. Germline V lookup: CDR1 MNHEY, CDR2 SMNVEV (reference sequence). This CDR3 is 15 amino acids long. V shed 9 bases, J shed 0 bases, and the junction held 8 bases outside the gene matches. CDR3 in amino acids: CASYLAGSSYNEQFF. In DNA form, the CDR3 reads TGTGCCAGTTATTTAGCGGGCAGCTCCTACAATGAGCAGTTCTTC.